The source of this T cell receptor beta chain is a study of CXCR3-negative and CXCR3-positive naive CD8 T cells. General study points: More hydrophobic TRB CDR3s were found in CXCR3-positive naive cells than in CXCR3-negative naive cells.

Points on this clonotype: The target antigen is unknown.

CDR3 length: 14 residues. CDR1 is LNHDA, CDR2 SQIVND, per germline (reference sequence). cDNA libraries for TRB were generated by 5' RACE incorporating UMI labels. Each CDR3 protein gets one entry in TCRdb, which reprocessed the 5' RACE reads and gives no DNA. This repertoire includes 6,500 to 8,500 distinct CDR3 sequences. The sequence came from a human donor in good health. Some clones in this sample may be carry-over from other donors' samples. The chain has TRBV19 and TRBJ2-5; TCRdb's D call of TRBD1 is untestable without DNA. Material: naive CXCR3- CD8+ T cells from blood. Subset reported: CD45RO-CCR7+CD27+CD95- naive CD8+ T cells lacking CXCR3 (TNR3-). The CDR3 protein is CASNRDRGQETQYF.